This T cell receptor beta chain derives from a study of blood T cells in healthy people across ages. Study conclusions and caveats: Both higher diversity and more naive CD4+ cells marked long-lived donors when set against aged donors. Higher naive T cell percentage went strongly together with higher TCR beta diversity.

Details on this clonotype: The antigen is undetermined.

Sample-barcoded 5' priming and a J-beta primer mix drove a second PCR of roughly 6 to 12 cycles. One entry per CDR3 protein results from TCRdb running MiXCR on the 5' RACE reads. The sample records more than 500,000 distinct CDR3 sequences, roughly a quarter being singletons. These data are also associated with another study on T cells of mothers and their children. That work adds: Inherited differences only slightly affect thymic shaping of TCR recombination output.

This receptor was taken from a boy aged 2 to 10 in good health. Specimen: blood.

This CDR3 is CASSDNEKLFF. CDR3 nucleotides: TGTGCCAGCAGTGATAATGAAAAACTGTTTTTT. The chain links TRBV2 to TRBJ1-4; D is unclear. Trimming took 3 bases from V and 4 from J, leaving 0 bases between them. This CDR3 has 11 residues. CDR1 and CDR2 from the germline V gene are SNHLY and FYNNEI.